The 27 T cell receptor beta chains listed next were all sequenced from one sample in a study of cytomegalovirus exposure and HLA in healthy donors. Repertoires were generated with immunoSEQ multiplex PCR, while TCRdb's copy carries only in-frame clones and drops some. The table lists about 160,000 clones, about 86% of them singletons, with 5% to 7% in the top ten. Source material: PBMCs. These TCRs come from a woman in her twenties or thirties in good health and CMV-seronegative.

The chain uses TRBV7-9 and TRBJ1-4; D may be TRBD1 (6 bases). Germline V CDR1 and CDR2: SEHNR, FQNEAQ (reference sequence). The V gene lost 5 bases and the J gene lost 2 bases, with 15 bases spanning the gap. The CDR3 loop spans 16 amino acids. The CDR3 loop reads CASSKQQGWTNEKLFF. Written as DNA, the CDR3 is TGTGCCAGCAGCAAGCAACAGGGTTGGACTAATGAAAAACTGTTTTTT.

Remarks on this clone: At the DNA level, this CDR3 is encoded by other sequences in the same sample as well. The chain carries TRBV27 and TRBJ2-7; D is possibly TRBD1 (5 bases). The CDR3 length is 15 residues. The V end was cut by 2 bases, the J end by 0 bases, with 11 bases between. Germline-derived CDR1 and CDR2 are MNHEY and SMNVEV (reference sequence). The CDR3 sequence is CASSLTGHSSYEQYF. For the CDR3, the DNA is TGTGCCAGCAGTTTAACCGGACATAGCTCCTACGAGCAGTACTTC.

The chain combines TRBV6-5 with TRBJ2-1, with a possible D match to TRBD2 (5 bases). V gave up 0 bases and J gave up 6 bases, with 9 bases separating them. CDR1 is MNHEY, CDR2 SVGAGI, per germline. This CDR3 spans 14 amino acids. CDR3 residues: CASSYSTGSNEQFF. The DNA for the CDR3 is TGTGCCAGCAGTTACTCGACGGGGAGCAATGAGCAGTTCTTC.

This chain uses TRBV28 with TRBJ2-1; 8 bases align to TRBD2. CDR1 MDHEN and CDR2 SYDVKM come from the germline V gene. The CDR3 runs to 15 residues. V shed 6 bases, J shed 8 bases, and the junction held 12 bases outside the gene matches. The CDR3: CASSTGTRPFDEQFF. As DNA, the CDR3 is TGTGCCAGCAGCACCGGGACTAGACCTTTCGATGAGCAGTTCTTC. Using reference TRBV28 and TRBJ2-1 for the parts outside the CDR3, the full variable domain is DVKVTQSSRYLVKRTGEKVFLECVQDMDHENMFWYRQDPGLGLRLIYFSYDVKMKEKGDIPEGYSVSREKKERFSLILESASTNQTSMYLCASSTGTRPFDEQFFGPGTRLTVL.

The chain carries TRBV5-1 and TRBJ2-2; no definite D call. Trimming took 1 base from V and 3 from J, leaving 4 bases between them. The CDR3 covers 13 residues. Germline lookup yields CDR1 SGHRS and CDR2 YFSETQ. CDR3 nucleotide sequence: TGCGCCAGCAGCTTGACAGACACCGGGGAGCTGTTTTTT. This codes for CASSLTDTGELFF.

The CDR3 reads CASSRYSREGLFF. In DNA form, the CDR3 reads TGTGCCAGCAGCCGATACAGCCGGGAAGGACTGTTTTTT. The chain links TRBV5-6 to TRBJ1-4, with D uncertain. The CDR3 has 13 residues. CDR1 is SGHDT, CDR2 YYEEEE, per germline. The ends were cut back, 4 bases at V and 13 bases at J, with 17 bases in the middle. The whole variable domain, remainder taken from reference TRBV5-6 and TRBJ1-4, is DAGVTQSPTHLIKTRGQQVTLRCSPKSGHDTVSWYQQALGQGPQFIFQYYEEEERQRGNFPDRFSGHQFPNYSSELNVNALLLGDSALYLCASSRYSREGLFFGSGTQLSVL.

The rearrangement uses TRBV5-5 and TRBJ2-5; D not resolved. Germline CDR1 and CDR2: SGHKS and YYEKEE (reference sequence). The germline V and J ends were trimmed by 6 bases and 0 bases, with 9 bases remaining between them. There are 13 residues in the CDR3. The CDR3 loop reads CASTVGNQETQYF. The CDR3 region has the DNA TGTGCCAGCACAGTCGGTAACCAAGAGACCCAGTACTTC.

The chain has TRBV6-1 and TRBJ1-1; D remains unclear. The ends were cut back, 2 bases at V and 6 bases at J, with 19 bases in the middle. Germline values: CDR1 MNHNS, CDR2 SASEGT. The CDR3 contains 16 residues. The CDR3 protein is CASSETGRWALAEAFF. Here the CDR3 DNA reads TGTGCCAGCAGTGAAACTGGGCGGTGGGCACTGGCTGAAGCTTTCTTT.

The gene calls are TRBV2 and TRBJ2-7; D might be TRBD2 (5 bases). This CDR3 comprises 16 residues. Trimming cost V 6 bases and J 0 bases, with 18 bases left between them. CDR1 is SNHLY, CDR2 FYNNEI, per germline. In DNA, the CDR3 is TGTGCCAGCAGCGCCCAAACTAGGGTCGTCTCCTACGAGCAGTACTTC. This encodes CASSAQTRVVSYEQYF. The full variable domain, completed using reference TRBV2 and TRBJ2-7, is EPEVTQTPSHQVTQMGQEVILRCVPISNHLYFYWYRQILGQKVEFLVSFYNNEISEKSEIFDDQFSVERPDGSNFTLKIRSTKLEDSAMYFCASSAQTRVVSYEQYFGPGTRLTVT.

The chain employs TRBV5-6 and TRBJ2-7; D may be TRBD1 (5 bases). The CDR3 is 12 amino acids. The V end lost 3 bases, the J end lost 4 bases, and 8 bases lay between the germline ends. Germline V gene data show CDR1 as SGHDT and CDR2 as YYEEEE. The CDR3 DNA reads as TGTGCCAGCAGCTCACAGGTATACGAGCAGTACTTC. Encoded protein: CASSSQVYEQYF.

The CDR3 DNA reads as TGTGCCAGCAGTTTAAACAGGGCTAACACCGGGGAGCTGTTTTTT. This sequence encodes CASSLNRANTGELFF. J is TRBJ2-2 and V is TRBV2, with D perhaps TRBD1 (6 bases). The germline V gene has CDR1 SNHLY and CDR2 FYNNEI. The CDR3 totals 15 residues. Trimming pared 5 bases from V and 2 bases from J, leaving 12 bases between.

CDR3 sequence reads: CASSLLGGVFNEQFF. As DNA, the CDR3 is TGTGCCAGCAGTTTACTGGGGGGCGTATTCAATGAGCAGTTCTTC. The chain has TRBV27 and TRBJ2-1; D tentatively fits TRBD1 or TRBD2 (6 bases each). The germline V gene has CDR1 MNHEY and CDR2 SMNVEV (reference sequence). The CDR3 runs to 15 residues. The V gene lost 2 bases and the J gene lost 6 bases, with 14 bases spanning the gap.

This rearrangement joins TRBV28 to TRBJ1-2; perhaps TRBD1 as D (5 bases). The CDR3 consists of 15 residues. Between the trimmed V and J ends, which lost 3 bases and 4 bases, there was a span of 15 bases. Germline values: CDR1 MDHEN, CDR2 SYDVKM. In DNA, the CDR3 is TGTGCCAGCAGTTTCCGTGGGGGGGGATTCTATGGCTACACCTTC. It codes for CASSFRGGGFYGYTF.

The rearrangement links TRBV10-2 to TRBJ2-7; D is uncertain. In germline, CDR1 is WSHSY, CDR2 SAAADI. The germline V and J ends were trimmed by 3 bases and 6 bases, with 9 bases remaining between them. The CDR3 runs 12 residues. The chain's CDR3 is CASSDPRSEQYF. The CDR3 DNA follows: TGCGCCAGCAGTGACCCCCGCTCCGAGCAGTACTTC.

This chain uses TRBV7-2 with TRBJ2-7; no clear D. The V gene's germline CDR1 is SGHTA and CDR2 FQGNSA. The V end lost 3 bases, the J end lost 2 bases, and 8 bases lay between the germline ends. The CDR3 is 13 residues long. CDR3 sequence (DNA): TGTGCCAGCAGCTTCAGGCAAACCTACGAGCAGTACTTC. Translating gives CASSFRQTYEQYF.

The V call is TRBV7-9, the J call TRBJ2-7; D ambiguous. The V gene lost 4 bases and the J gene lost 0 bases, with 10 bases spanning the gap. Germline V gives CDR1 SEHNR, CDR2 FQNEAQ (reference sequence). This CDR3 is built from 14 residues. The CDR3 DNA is TGTGCCAGCAGCTCCGACTGGAGCTCCTACGAGCAGTACTTC. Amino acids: CASSSDWSSYEQYF.

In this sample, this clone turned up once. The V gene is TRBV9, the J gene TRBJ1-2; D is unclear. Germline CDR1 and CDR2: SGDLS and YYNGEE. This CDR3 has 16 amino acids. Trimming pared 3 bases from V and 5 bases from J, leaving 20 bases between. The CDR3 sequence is CASSDPRVIVRYGYTF. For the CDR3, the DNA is TGTGCCAGCAGCGACCCAAGGGTTATTGTGCGGTATGGCTACACCTTC.

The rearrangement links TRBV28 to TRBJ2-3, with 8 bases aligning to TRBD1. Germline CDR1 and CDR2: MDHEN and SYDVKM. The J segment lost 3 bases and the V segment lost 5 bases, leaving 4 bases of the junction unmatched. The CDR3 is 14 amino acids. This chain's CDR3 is CASSPRTGTDTQYF. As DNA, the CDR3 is TGTGCCAGCAGTCCAAGGACAGGGACAGATACGCAGTATTTT.

The CDR3 spells CASGSAGPRNTIYF. The CDR3 DNA reads as TGTGCTAGTGGTTCGGCAGGACCTCGAAACACCATATATTTT. The chain recombines TRBV12-5 with TRBJ1-3; no reliable D call. Germline V CDR1 and CDR2: LGHNT, FRNRAP. The CDR3 runs to 14 residues. Trimming pared 4 bases from V and 5 bases from J, leaving 12 bases between.

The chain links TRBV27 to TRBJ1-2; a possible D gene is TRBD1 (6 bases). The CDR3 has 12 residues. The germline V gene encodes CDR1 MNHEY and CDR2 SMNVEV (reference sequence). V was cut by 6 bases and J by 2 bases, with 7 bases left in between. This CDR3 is CASRTGNYGYTF. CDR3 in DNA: TGTGCCAGCAGAACAGGGAACTATGGCTACACCTTC.

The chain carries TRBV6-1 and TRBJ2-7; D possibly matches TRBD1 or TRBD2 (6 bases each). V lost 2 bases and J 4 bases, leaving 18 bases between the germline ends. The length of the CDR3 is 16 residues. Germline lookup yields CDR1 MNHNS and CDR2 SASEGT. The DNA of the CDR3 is TGTGCCAGCAGTGAAAAACTAGTGGGGGGCCTTTACGAGCAGTACTTC. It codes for CASSEKLVGGLYEQYF.

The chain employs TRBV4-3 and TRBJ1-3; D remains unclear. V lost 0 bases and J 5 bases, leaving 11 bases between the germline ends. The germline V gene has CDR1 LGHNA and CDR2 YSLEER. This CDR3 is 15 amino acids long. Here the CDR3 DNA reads TGCGCCAGCAGCCAAGACCGGGATCAGAGAAACACCATATATTTT. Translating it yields CASSQDRDQRNTIYF.

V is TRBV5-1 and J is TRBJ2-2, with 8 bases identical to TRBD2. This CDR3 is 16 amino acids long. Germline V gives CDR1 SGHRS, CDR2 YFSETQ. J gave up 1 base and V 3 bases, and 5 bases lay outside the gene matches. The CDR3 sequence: CASSYLAGLNTGELFF. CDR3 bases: TGCGCCAGCAGCTACTTAGCGGGATTGAACACCGGGGAGCTGTTTTTT.

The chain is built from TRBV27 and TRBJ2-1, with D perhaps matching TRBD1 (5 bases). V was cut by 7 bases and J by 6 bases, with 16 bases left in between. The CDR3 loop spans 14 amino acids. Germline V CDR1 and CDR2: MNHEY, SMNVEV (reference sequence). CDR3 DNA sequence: TGTGCCAGCAAAGGGGCCGGTATAAGCAATGAGCAGTTCTTC. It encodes CASKGAGISNEQFF.

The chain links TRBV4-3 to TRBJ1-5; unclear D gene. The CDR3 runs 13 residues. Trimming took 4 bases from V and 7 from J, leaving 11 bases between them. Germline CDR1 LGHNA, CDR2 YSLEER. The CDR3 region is CASSRSISQPQHF. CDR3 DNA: TGCGCCAGCAGCCGCAGTATCAGCCAGCCCCAGCATTTT.

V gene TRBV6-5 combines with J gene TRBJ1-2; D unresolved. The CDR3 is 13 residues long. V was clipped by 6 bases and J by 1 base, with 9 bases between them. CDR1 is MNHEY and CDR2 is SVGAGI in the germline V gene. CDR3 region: CASRLENNYGYTF. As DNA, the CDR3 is TGTGCCAGCAGACTAGAAAATAACTATGGCTACACCTTC.

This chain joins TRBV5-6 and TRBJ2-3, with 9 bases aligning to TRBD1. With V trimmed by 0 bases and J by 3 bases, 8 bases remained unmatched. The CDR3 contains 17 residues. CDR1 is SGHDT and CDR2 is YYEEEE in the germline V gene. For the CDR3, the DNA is TGTGCCAGCAGCTTGGGAGGGCGGGACAGGGTTACAGATACGCAGTATTTT. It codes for CASSLGGRDRVTDTQYF. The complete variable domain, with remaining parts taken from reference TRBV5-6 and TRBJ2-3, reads DAGVTQSPTHLIKTRGQQVTLRCSPKSGHDTVSWYQQALGQGPQFIFQYYEEEERQRGNFPDRFSGHQFPNYSSELNVNALLLGDSALYLCASSLGGRDRVTDTQYFGPGTRLTVL.